Each of the 2 T cell receptor beta chains below was sequenced from the same sample in a study of control samples from healthy donors and cancer patients. Clones were read by immunoSEQ multiplex PCR, and TCRdb kept only the in-frame ones, dropping some. Of some 100,000 clones in the sample, 90% were seen once. Sequenced input: blood. Source of these receptors: a human donor in good health. The donor label of this sample is uncertain.

The chain is built from TRBV19 and TRBJ1-6, with TRBD1 matching over 9 bases. The length of the CDR3 is 16 residues. With 5 bases clipped from V and 6 bases from J, the junction kept 8 bases outside the gene matches. Germline assignment: CDR1 LNHDA and CDR2 SQIVND (reference sequence). The CDR3 sequence is CASSPLDRGTNSPLHF. For the CDR3, the DNA is TGTGCCAGTAGTCCCCTGGACAGGGGCACTAATTCACCCCTCCACTTT.

The chain is built from TRBV6-1 and TRBJ1-4, with 8 bases aligning to TRBD1. The trim removed 0 bases at V and 7 bases at J, leaving 10 bases unmatched. The CDR3 totals 17 residues. From germline, CDR1 is MNHNS and CDR2 SASEGT. The CDR3 nucleotides are TGTGCCAGCAGTGAAGCGCCCTATCAGGGGGCGACTGAAAAACTGTTTTTT. This sequence encodes CASSEAPYQGATEKLFF.